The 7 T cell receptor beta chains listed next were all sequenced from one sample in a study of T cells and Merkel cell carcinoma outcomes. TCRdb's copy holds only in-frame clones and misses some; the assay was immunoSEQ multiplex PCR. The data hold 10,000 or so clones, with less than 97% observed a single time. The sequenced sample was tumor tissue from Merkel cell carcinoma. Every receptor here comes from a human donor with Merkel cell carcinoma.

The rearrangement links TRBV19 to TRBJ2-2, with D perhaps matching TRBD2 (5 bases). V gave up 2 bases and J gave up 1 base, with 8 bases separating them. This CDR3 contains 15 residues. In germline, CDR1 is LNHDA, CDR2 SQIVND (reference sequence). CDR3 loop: CASSIQAGNTGELFF. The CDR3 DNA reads TGTGCCAGTAGTATACAGGCGGGGAACACCGGGGAGCTGTTTTTT.

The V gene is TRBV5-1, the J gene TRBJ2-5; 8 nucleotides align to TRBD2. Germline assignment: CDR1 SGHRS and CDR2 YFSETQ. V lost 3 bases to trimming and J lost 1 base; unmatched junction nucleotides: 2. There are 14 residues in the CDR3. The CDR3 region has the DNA TGCGCCAGCAGCTCCGGGGGGGCCCAAGAGACCCAGTACTTC. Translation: CASSSGGAQETQYF. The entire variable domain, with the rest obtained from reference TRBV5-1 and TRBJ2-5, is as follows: KAGVTQTPRYLIKTRGQQVTLSCSPISGHRSVSWYQQTPGQGLQFLFEYFSETQRNKGNFPGRFSGRQFSNSRSEMNVSTLELGDSALYLCASSSGGAQETQYFGPGTRLLVL.

The chain's CDR3 is CASTPRPGETQYF. CDR3 bases: TGTGCCAGTACCCCCCGTCCGGGGGAGACCCAGTACTTC. The genes are TRBV19 and TRBJ2-5; a weak D match, TRBD2 (5 bases). CDR3 size: 13 residues. CDR1 and CDR2 from the germline V gene are LNHDA and SQIVND (reference sequence). V was clipped by 7 bases and J by 5 bases, with 14 bases between them.

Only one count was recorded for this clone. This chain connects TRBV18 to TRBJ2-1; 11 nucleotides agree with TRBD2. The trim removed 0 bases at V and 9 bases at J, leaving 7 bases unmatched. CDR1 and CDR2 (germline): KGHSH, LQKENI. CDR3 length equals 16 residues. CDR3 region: CASSPPSSGRFREQFF. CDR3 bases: TGTGCCAGCTCACCACCGTCTAGCGGGAGGTTTCGTGAGCAGTTCTTC.

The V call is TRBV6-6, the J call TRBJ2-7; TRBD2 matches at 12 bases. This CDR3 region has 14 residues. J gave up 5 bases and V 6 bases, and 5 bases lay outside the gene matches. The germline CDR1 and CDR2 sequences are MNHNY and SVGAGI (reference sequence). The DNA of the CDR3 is TGTGCCAGCAGGGGGACTAGCGGGTTCAACGAGCAGTACTTC. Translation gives CASRGTSGFNEQYF.

As DNA, the CDR3 is TGTGCCAGCAGTCGCCGCGGGAGCCCCTCCTACAATGAGCAGTTCTTC. It yields the protein CASSRRGSPSYNEQFF. The chain uses TRBV27 and TRBJ2-1; TRBD2 agrees at 7 bases. Looked up from germline, CDR1 is MNHEY and CDR2 is SMNVEV (reference sequence). V lost 5 bases and J lost 0; bases outside the gene matches: 7. The CDR3 has 16 amino acids.

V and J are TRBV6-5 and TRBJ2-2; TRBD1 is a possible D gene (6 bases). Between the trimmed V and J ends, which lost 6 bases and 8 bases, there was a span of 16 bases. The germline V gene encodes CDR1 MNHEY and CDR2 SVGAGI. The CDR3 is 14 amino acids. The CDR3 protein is CASRRTGTSGELFF. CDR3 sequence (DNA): TGTGCCAGCAGGCGAACCGGGACATCAGGGGAGCTGTTTTTT.